This T cell receptor beta chain came from a study of blood T cell repertoires in COVID-19. Clones were read by immunoSEQ multiplex PCR, and TCRdb kept only the in-frame ones, dropping some. The data show roughly 24,000 clones, roughly 84% seen once. J was trimmed by 8 bases and V by 0 bases; bases with no gene match: 9. Germline V gives CDR1 GTSNPN, CDR2 SVGIG (reference sequence). The CDR3 loop spans 14 amino acids. The sequencing input was peripheral blood. This TCR was recovered from a human donor in a cohort sampled during active COVID-19. V and J are TRBV30 and TRBJ1-2; 7 bases match TRBD1. In nucleotides, the CDR3 is TGTGCCTGGAGTGTAACGACAGGGATGGGGGGCTACACCTTC. This gives the protein CAWSVTTGMGGYTF.